The TCR beta chain described here comes from a study of shared clonotypes between healthy human individuals. General study results and limits: It was observed that roughly 5.5% of naive CD4 clonotypes were shared across several donors. Sequencing depth was predicted to influence how clonotypes are shared among donors.

This CDR3 has 16 residues. The J segment lost 2 bases and the V segment lost 5 bases, leaving 9 bases of the junction unmatched. Per germline, CDR1 SEHNR and CDR2 FQNEAQ (reference sequence). Concerning this clone: Its specificity is unknown.

The naive CD8 fraction comprised CD45RO-negative cells positively selected for CCR7 and excluded terminally differentiated effector memory CD45RA+ cells. The method was immunoSEQ multiplex PCR; TCRdb's version includes in-frame clones alone and lacks a portion of them. This sample has 2 million to 2.5 million clones; 90% to 95% occur once, and the top ten carry around 1.7%. The source is a man between 18 and 35 years old in good health. Some clones in this sample may be carry-over from other donors' samples. The sequenced sample consisted of naive CD8+ T cells from PBMCs. The chain has TRBV7-9 and TRBJ1-1, with 9 bases fitting TRBD1. The CDR3 nucleotides read TGTGCCAGCAGCCCGGGGCCGGGACAGGGTAACACTGAAGCTTTCTTT. Protein product: CASSPGPGQGNTEAFF.